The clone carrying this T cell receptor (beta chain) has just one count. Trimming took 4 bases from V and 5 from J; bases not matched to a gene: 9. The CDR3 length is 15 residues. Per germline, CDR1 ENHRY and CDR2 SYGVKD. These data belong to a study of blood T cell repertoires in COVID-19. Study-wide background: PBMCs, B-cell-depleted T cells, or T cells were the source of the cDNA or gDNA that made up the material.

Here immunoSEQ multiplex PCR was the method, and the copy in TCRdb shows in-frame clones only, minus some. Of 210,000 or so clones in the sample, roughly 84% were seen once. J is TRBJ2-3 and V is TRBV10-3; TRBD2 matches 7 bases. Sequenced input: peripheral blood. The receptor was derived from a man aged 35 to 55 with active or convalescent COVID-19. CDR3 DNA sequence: TGTGCCATCAGTGGGGCCGGGATAGCGGGAGATACGCAGTATTTT. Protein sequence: CAISGAGIAGDTQYF.